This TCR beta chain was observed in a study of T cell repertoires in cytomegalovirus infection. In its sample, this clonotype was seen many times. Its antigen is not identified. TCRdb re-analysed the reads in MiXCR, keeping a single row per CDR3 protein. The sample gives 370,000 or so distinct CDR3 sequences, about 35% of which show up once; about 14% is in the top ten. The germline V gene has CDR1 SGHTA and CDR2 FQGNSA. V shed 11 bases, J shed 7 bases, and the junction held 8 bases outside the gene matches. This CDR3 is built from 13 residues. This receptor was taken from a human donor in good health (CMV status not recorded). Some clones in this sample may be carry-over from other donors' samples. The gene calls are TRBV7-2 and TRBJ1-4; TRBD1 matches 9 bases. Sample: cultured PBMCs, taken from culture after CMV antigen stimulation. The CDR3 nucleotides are TGTGCCTCAAAGACAGGGGGAGGTGAAAAACTGTTTTTT. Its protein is CASKTGGGEKLFF.